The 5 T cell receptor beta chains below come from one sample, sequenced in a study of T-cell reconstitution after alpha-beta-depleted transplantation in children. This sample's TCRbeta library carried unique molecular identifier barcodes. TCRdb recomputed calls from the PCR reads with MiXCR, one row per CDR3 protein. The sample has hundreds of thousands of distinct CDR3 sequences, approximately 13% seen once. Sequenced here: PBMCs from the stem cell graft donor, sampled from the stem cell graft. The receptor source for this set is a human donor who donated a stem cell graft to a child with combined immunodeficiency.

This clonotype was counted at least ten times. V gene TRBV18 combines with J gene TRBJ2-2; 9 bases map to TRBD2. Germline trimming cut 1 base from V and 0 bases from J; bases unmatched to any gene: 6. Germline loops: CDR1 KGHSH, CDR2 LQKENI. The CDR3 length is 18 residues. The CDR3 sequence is CASSPLPAGGPNTGELFF. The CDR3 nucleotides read TGTGCCAGCTCACCACTACCAGCGGGAGGACCGAACACCGGGGAGCTGTTTTTT. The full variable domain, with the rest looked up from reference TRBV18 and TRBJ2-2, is NAGVMQNPRHLVRRRGQEARLRCSPMKGHSHVYWYRQLPEEGLKFMVYLQKENIIDESGMPKERFSAEFPKEGPSILRIQQVVRGDSAAYFCASSPLPAGGPNTGELFFGEGSRLTVL.

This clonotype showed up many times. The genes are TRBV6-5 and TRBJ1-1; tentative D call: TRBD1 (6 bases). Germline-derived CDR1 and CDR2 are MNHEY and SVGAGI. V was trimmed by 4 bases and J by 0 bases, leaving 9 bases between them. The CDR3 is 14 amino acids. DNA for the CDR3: TGTGCCAGCAGTTGGGGACAAATGAACACTGAAGCTTTCTTT. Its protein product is CASSWGQMNTEAFF.

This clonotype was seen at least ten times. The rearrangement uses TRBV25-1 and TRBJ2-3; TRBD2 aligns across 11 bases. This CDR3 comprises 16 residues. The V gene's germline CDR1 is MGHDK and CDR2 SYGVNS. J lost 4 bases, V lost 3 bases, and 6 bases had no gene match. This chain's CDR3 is CASSEDPSGGPDTQYF. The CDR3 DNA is TGTGCCAGCAGTGAGGATCCTAGCGGGGGGCCAGATACGCAGTATTTT.

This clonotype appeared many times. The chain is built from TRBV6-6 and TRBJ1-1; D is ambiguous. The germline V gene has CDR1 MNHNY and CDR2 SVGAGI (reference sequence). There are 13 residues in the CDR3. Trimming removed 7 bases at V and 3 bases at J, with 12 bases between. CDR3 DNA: TGTGCCAGCAATGGGGTAAGGGACACTGAAGCTTTCTTT. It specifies CASNGVRDTEAFF.

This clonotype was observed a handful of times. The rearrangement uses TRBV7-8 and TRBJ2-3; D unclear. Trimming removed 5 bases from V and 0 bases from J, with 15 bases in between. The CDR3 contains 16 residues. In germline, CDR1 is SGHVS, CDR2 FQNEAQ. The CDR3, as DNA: TGTGCCAGCAGCCCGCGACGGGTTTCTAGCACAGATACGCAGTATTTT. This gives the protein CASSPRRVSSTDTQYF. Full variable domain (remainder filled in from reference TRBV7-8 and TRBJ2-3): GAGVSQSPRYKVAKRGQDVALRCDPISGHVSLFWYQQALGQGPEFLTYFQNEAQLDKSGLPSDRFFAERPEGSVSTLKIQRTQQEDSAVYLCASSPRRVSSTDTQYFGPGTRLTVL.